These T cell receptor beta chains were read from a single sample in a study of identical twins' blood T cells. In TCRdb, the 5' RACE reads were re-called with MiXCR into one record per CDR3 protein. The sample consists of a few hundred thousand distinct CDR3 sequences, 28% of them appearing once. Sequenced sample: PBMCs. All receptors come from a woman aged 18 to 50 in good health. Each CDR3 is given without its conserved first and last residue. A D gene is named only where the DNA matches it firmly.

TRBJ1-2 TRBV6-6 TRBD1 ASSHWTGERGYT
TRBJ2-5 TRBV6-2/TRBV6-3 - ASSYGRLPETQY
TRBJ1-2 TRBV21-1 - ASSGRDRVEGYT
TRBJ1-1 TRBV7-3 TRBD1 ASSLKAAIDTHRGLPEAF
TRBJ2-1 TRBV20-1 TRBD2 SASVLAGGPYNEQF
TRBJ2-1 TRBV4-3 - ASSQDRAHHNEQF
TRBJ2-1 TRBV20-1 TRBD1 SAPGQTFRGNEQF
TRBJ1-2 TRBV4-1 TRBD1 ASSQVSWTGLGYGYT
TRBJ2-1 TRBV7-3 - ASSLMSPHVTSDEQF
TRBJ1-2 TRBV7-8 - ASSLGRLNYGYT
TRBJ2-7 TRBV7-2 - ASSLARQYEQY
TRBJ1-6 TRBV20-1 - SAARSSSYNSPLH
TRBJ1-2 TRBV19 - ASKIRGDYGYT
TRBJ1-1 TRBV19 - ASSGPTEAF
TRBJ2-7 TRBV2 - ATTGHTYEQY
TRBJ2-1 TRBV30 - AWSVPYLANEQF
TRBJ2-3 TRBV27 - ASSVSGDTQY
TRBJ1-4 TRBV12-3/TRBV12-4 - ASTAWPGDANEKLF
TRBJ1-1 TRBV20-1 TRBD1 SARTGGNTEAF
TRBJ1-3 TRBV6-5 - ASSYSLPPQGNTIY
TRBJ2-3 TRBV2 TRBD2 ASGLAGGVL
TRBJ1-2 TRBV6-2/TRBV6-3 - ASRGQSSYGYT
TRBJ2-7 TRBV28 - ASTRLMGSYEQY
TRBJ2-1 TRBV12-5 - ASGSISEQF
TRBJ2-2 TRBV27 - ASSFSPTHTGELF
TRBJ1-2 TRBV29-1 - SVEVERNPYGYT
TRBJ1-1 TRBV20-1 - SARGPKAF
TRBJ2-2 TRBV5-6 - ASTVSGELF
TRBJ2-2 TRBV12-3/TRBV12-4 TRBD1 ASSRTGTPNTGELF
TRBJ1-6 TRBV12-3/TRBV12-4 - AGSLPSAGIHSPLH
TRBJ1-2 TRBV5-1 - ASSLASDYGYT
TRBJ2-5 TRBV20-1 TRBD2 SASLGGGQETQY
TRBJ2-7 TRBV19 TRBD1 ASSPGTGRSYEQY
TRBJ2-7 TRBV15 TRBD2 ATSPGTRNEQY
TRBJ1-4 TRBV29-1 - SVDRDEKLF
TRBJ2-1 TRBV4-3 - ASSPRGVNEQF
TRBJ1-2 TRBV9 - ASSAGTGLSYGYT
TRBJ1-4 TRBV20-1 - SARGRPSHGEKLF
TRBJ2-3 TRBV29-1 TRBD2 SVFPLAGVSDTQY
TRBJ2-3 TRBV29-1 - SAARGDTQY
TRBJ2-1 TRBV12-3/TRBV12-4 - ANKHGGSNEQF
TRBJ2-3 TRBV20-1 - STSPREEYTDTQY
TRBJ1-1 TRBV12-3/TRBV12-4 TRBD1 ASRSDRGTEAF
TRBJ1-2 TRBV6-4 - ARPVATKAMCHGYT
TRBJ2-3 TRBV5-4 TRBD2 ASSFTGRADTHY
TRBJ1-2 TRBV15 - ATSREGNGYT
TRBJ2-1 TRBV6-6 TRBD2 ASSYSSGRIYEQF
TRBJ1-6 TRBV19 - ASSIAGSPLH
TRBJ1-5 TRBV6-2/TRBV6-3 - ASLSSQAGRHQPQH
TRBJ2-3 TRBV19 - ASSILTTDTQY
TRBJ1-2 TRBV29-1 - SVEDSGRLT
TRBJ2-3 TRBV20-1 TRBD2 SATSGTGTDTQY
TRBJ2-2 TRBV19 - ASNLGRGYTGELF
TRBJ2-3 TRBV2 TRBD2 ASSGTSGRDTQY
TRBJ2-3 TRBV6-5 - ASSYASYPDTQY
TRBJ2-3 TRBV5-1 TRBD1 ASSPTGSTDTQY
TRBJ1-6 TRBV27 TRBD1 ASSGTGGLVGSPLH
TRBJ2-7 TRBV29-1 TRBD1 SAGQGVLEQY
TRBJ2-1 TRBV7-6 TRBD2 ASSFGLAASSYNEQF
TRBJ1-5 TRBV6-1 - ASSRTWGSNQPQH